The 31 T cell receptor beta chains below come from one sample, sequenced in a study of blood T cells in healthy people across ages (dated by TCRdb to between 2014 and 2017). Library prep was done by 5' RACE. Instrument used: Illumina HiSeq 2500. The second PCR ran for about 6 to 12 cycles and used a J-beta primer mix along with a sample-barcoded 5' primer. The public sequencing data were trimmed at Q25 with fastp and processed into clonotypes with MiXCR by TCRdb, which kept only in-frame beta chains. Rows are unified per CDR3 protein, each entry keeping the most common DNA and genes. The sample has about 1.6 million distinct CDR3 sequences on record, almost 35% of them singletons. The ten most abundant clones make up approximately 10% of the sample. The sequenced sample consisted of blood. Every receptor here comes from a woman in her thirties in good health.

This clonotype was counted many times. The chain links TRBV4-2 to TRBJ1-2, with TRBD1 matching over 8 bases. The CDR3 covers 15 residues. Per germline, CDR1 LGHNA and CDR2 YNFKEQ. The V gene end was trimmed by 5 bases and the J gene end by 0 bases; junction bases not matched to a gene: 5. The CDR3 sequence: CASSGRQGSNYGYTF. DNA of the CDR3: TGTGCCAGCAGCGGGCGACAGGGGTCTAACTATGGCTACACCTTC.

The sample holds a few counts of this clonotype. The V and J genes are TRBV12-3 or TRBV12-4 and TRBJ2-3; tentatively, D is TRBD2 (5 bases). Trimming took off 6 bases at V and 4 bases at J, with 11 bases between the two ends. This CDR3 is built from 13 residues. The CDR3 bases are TGTGCCAGCAGCGCGGGCGCCCCAGATACGCAGTATTTT. It encodes CASSAGAPDTQYF.

This chain connects TRBV27 to TRBJ2-1; D uncertain. This CDR3 comprises 15 residues. V was shortened by 3 bases and J by 3 bases, with 12 bases between the two germline ends. Germline values: CDR1 MNHEY, CDR2 SMNVEV (reference sequence). The DNA for the CDR3 is TGTGCCAGCAGTTTTAATTTGGCTAACTACAATGAGCAGTTCTTC. As protein: CASSFNLANYNEQFF.

As DNA, the CDR3 is TGCGCCAGCAGCTTGGTGGTTAGCGGGAGGAATGAGCAGTTCTTC. Amino acid sequence: CASSLVVSGRNEQFF. The chain joins TRBV5-1 to TRBJ2-1, with 10 bases lining up with TRBD2. This CDR3 region has 15 residues. Germline values: CDR1 SGHRS, CDR2 YFSETQ. The ends lost 0 bases at V and 7 bases at J; junction bases unmatched: 4.

A few counts support this clonotype. The rearrangement joins TRBV10-3 to TRBJ2-7; 9 nucleotides align to TRBD1. The CDR3 spans 16 residues. V trimming: 5 bases; J trimming: 1 base; junction bases outside the gene matches: 9. Germline values: CDR1 ENHRY, CDR2 SYGVKD. The CDR3 loop is CAISSPEDRGSYEQYF. CDR3 coding DNA: TGTGCCATCAGTTCTCCCGAGGACAGGGGATCCTACGAGCAGTACTTC.

The chain couples TRBV6-2 or TRBV6-3 to TRBJ2-3, with 7 bases that match TRBD2. CDR1 is MNHEY, CDR2 SVGEGT, per germline. The CDR3 has 11 residues. V lost 8 bases, J lost 8 bases, and 4 bases stayed unmatched. The CDR3 loop is CASLGTITQYF. DNA for the CDR3: TGTGCCAGCTTAGGGACTATTACGCAGTATTTT.

Comment on this clonotype: Because the CDR3's place on the DNA is in doubt, the DNA is left out and the CDR3 is given as listed by TCRdb. CDR3 region: CASFGEGISSYNEQFF. The rearrangement links TRBV12-3 or TRBV12-4 to TRBJ2-1; no check of the table's D call, TRBD1, against the DNA was made. The length of the CDR3 is 16 amino acids, counting both ends.

This clonotype showed up just a few times. The chain employs TRBV6-2 or TRBV6-3 and TRBJ2-7; D is possibly TRBD1 (6 bases). Trimming took off 6 bases at V and 7 bases at J, with 13 bases between the two ends. This CDR3 has 12 amino acids. The germline gives CDR1 MNHEY, CDR2 SVGEGT. The CDR3 DNA reads TGTGCCAGCAGGGAATCCACAGGGGAGCAGTACTTC. This gives the protein CASRESTGEQYF.

The chain uses TRBV20-1 and TRBJ2-1; D call uncertain. Germline V CDR1 and CDR2: DFQATT, SNEGSKA (reference sequence). The CDR3 covers 14 residues. Trimming removed 3 bases from V and 8 bases from J, with 17 bases in between. CDR3 sequence: CSARGRKGGYEQFF. CDR3 DNA sequence: TGCAGTGCTAGGGGTCGTAAGGGTGGGTATGAGCAGTTCTTC.

This clonotype has ten or more counts. The junction shows a germline mismatch at one end, possibly a read error. The chain is built from TRBV7-9 and TRBJ1-5; no reliable D call. This CDR3 contains 13 residues. Germline values: CDR1 SEHNR, CDR2 FQNEAQ (reference sequence). DNA of the CDR3: TGCGCCAGCAGCCAAGATGGCGATCAGCCCCAGCATTTT. This gives the protein CASSQDGDQPQHF.

The chain is built from TRBV29-1 and TRBJ1-2; weak D call: TRBD1 (5 bases). V gave up 7 bases and J gave up 13 bases, with 22 bases separating them. Germline V gene data show CDR1 as SQVTM and CDR2 as ANQGSEA. The CDR3 is 12 amino acids. In DNA, the CDR3 is TGCAGCGCTAGGACACAAGGGACTCTCTTCACCTTC. It specifies CSARTQGTLFTF.

The V call is TRBV29-1, the J call TRBJ2-1; D may be TRBD2 (5 bases). Germline V gene data show CDR1 as SQVTM and CDR2 as ANQGSEA. Between the trimmed V and J ends, which lost 7 bases and 3 bases, there was a span of 16 bases. CDR3 length equals 14 residues. In DNA, the CDR3 is TGCAGCGCGACCCTGGGAGCAGACTACAATGAGCAGTTCTTC. Residues: CSATLGADYNEQFF.

This clonotype was seen a handful of times. At one boundary the junction diverges from the germline segment, which might be a read error. This chain uses TRBV5-6 with TRBJ1-1; 10 bases are shared with TRBD1. The CDR3 contains 15 residues. From germline, CDR1 is SGHDT and CDR2 YYEEEE. The CDR3 region is CTSSLVGQGGTEAFF. CDR3 in DNA: TGTACCAGCAGCTTGGTAGGACAGGGGGGCACTGAAGCTTTCTTT.

This clonotype was detected only a few times. The chain links TRBV20-1 to TRBJ2-1; unclear D gene. V was pared by 5 bases and J by 4 bases, with 15 bases between. CDR1 and CDR2 (germline): DFQATT, SNEGSKA (reference sequence). The CDR3 is 14 residues long. For the CDR3, the DNA is TGCAGTGCTGTCTATACCGGAGCGTACAATGAGCAGTTCTTC. It yields the protein CSAVYTGAYNEQFF.

A few counts support this clonotype. This chain connects TRBV20-1 to TRBJ2-1; D is perhaps TRBD2 (5 bases). The V and J ends lost 1 base and 3 bases respectively, with 16 bases between them. Germline V gene data show CDR1 as DFQATT and CDR2 as SNEGSKA (reference sequence). The CDR3 is made up of 16 amino acids. This chain's CDR3 is CSARVGRAEVYNEQFF. DNA of the CDR3: TGCAGTGCTAGAGTTGGCCGGGCGGAGGTCTACAATGAGCAGTTCTTC.

This clonotype appeared a few times. This rearrangement joins TRBV5-1 to TRBJ2-3; possible D gene TRBD2, 6 bases. V was pared by 6 bases and J by 0 bases, with 14 bases between. There are 15 residues in the CDR3. Germline V gene data show CDR1 as SGHRS and CDR2 as YFSETQ. For the CDR3, the DNA is TGCGCCAGCATGTGGGGGGTCCCTAGCACAGATACGCAGTATTTT. It is translated as CASMWGVPSTDTQYF.

In DNA form, the CDR3 reads TGTGCCAGCAGTTTGGCTGGCTCTCTAGGGAATGAGCAGTTCTTC. Amino acid sequence: CASSLAGSLGNEQFF. The chain is built from TRBV12-3 or TRBV12-4 and TRBJ2-1; no reliable D call. Trimming shortened V by 3 bases and J by 7 bases, and 16 bases separated the two germline ends. This CDR3 comprises 15 residues.

The chain uses TRBV14 and TRBJ1-4; 9 bases are a match to TRBD1. Germline V gives CDR1 SGHDN, CDR2 FVKESK. The CDR3 runs 16 residues. V trimming: 4 bases; J trimming: 7 bases; junction bases outside the gene matches: 10. CDR3 in DNA: TGTGCCAGCAGCCGATCGCCGGGACAGGGACCTGAAAAACTGTTTTTT. Translating gives CASSRSPGQGPEKLFF.

This chain joins TRBV20-1 and TRBJ2-4, with 14 positions matching TRBD2. Germline CDR1 reads DFQATT; CDR2 reads SNEGSKA (reference sequence). V lost 5 bases, J lost 1 base, and 7 bases stayed unmatched. This CDR3 has 17 residues. The chain's CDR3 is CSARLAGGPLAKNIQYF. The DNA for the CDR3 is TGCAGTGCTCGACTAGCGGGGGGGCCTTTGGCCAAAAACATTCAGTACTTC.

In the case of this clonotype: Just one base apart from a much larger clone, this may be a read error. The chain employs TRBV3-1 and TRBJ2-3; TRBD1 aligns across 7 bases. The DNA end favors TRBJ1-5, so the J call may be wrong. CDR1 LGHDT and CDR2 YNNKEL come from the germline V gene (reference sequence). The CDR3 contains 16 residues. The CDR3 bases are TGTGCCAGCAGCCAAGCAGGGGGGGGGGTAACAGATACGCAGCATTTT. This codes for CASSQAGGGVTDTQHF.

J is TRBJ2-3 and V is TRBV5-1; 11 bases agree with TRBD1. With V trimmed by 4 bases and J by 6 bases, 16 bases remained unmatched. The CDR3 totals 18 residues. The V gene's germline CDR1 is SGHRS and CDR2 YFSETQ. CDR3 bases: TGCGCCAGCAGCCCCCGGACAGGGGGCGCGAAGATTTTTGATACGCAGTATTTT. The encoded protein is CASSPRTGGAKIFDTQYF.

Of note for this clonotype: A much larger clone is a single base away; this may be a read error. This sequence joins TRBV4-1 and TRBJ2-1; D is undetermined. The CDR3 extends over 14 amino acids. V lost 2 bases to trimming and J lost 7 bases, with 12 bases between them. Germline values: CDR1 MGHRA, CDR2 YSYEKL. Here the CDR3 reads CASSQQTTLNEQFF. The DNA for the CDR3 is TGCGCCAGCAGCCAACAGACCACCTTGAATGAGCAGTTCTTC.

This clonotype was picked up one time. The chain joins TRBV18 to TRBJ2-7, with a tentative D call TRBD1 (6 bases). Germline V CDR1 and CDR2: KGHSH, LQKENI. The V end lost 2 bases, the J end lost 2 bases, and 13 bases lay between the germline ends. The CDR3 has 15 amino acids. As DNA, the CDR3 is TGTGCCAGCTCACCATCCGGGACAAGCACCTACGAGCAGTACTTC. It encodes CASSPSGTSTYEQYF.

This clonotype showed up just a few times. The V and J genes are TRBV6-6 and TRBJ1-6; 8 positions agree with TRBD1. Losses at the gene ends were 6 bases for V and 9 bases for J; bases not matched to a gene: 7. The CDR3 spans 14 residues. Germline assignment: CDR1 MNHNY and CDR2 SVGAGI (reference sequence). The CDR3 region has the DNA TGTGCCAGCAGGGGGGGGGACAGGACTTCACCCCTCCACTTT. Its translation: CASRGGDRTSPLHF.

This clonotype was seen more than once but under ten times. CDR3: CSAPGTALGYGYTF. CDR3 sequence (DNA): TGCAGTGCTCCCGGGACAGCTCTGGGCTATGGCTACACCTTC. The chain links TRBV20-1 to TRBJ1-2; 7 bases fit TRBD1. This CDR3 region has 14 residues. Germline CDR1 is DFQATT and CDR2 is SNEGSKA (reference sequence). V gave up 5 bases and J gave up 4 bases; unmatched junction bases: 10.

The V and J genes are TRBV10-2 and TRBJ2-7, with TRBD2 identical over 12 bases. The CDR3 totals 16 residues. Unmatched junction bases numbered 8, after V lost 8 bases and J lost 0 bases. CDR1 and CDR2 (germline): WSHSY, SAAADI. DNA of the CDR3: TGCGCCAGCCTCGGGACTAGCGGGTGGAGCTCCTACGAGCAGTACTTC. Translated, it gives CASLGTSGWSSYEQYF.

V and J are TRBV27 and TRBJ2-3, with unresolved D. Germline V CDR1 and CDR2: MNHEY, SMNVEV (reference sequence). V was clipped by 0 bases and J by 3 bases, with 10 bases between them. The CDR3 consists of 15 residues. CDR3 bases: TGTGCCAGCAGTTTATCCCGGCTATGGACAGATACGCAGTATTTT. Translating gives CASSLSRLWTDTQYF.

V gene TRBV5-4 combines with J gene TRBJ2-5; 7 bases are shared with TRBD1. The trim removed 4 bases at V and 2 bases at J, leaving 8 bases unmatched. This CDR3 region has 15 residues. Germline CDR1 is SGHNT and CDR2 is YYREEE (reference sequence). DNA for the CDR3: TGTGCCAGCAGCACCTCGGGACAGACTCAAGAGACCCAGTACTTC. It encodes CASSTSGQTQETQYF. Complete variable domain (other parts from reference TRBV5-4 and TRBJ2-5): ETGVTQSPTHLIKTRGQQVTLRCSSQSGHNTVSWYQQALGQGPQFIFQYYREEENGRGNFPPRFSGLQFPNYSSELNVNALELDDSALYLCASSTSGQTQETQYFGPGTRLLVL.

This clonotype turned up a few times. This chain connects TRBV10-2 to TRBJ1-2, with D possibly TRBD1 on 5 matching bases. V was trimmed by 6 bases and J by 5 bases, leaving 16 bases between them. Germline CDR1 is WSHSY and CDR2 is SAAADI. The CDR3 runs 14 residues. CDR3 residues: CASRSTPGGYGYTF. The DNA for the CDR3 is TGCGCCAGCAGAAGTACCCCTGGGGGGTATGGCTACACCTTC.

This clonotype has a handful of counts. The chain is built from TRBV28 and TRBJ1-5; weak D call: TRBD1 (5 bases). V was pared by 2 bases and J by 5 bases, with 16 bases between. Germline lookup yields CDR1 MDHEN and CDR2 SYDVKM. The CDR3 length is 16 residues. CDR3 sequence reads: CASSLQGEPSYQPQHF. Written as DNA, the CDR3 is TGTGCCAGCAGTTTACAGGGAGAGCCTTCCTATCAGCCCCAGCATTTT.

The V call is TRBV2, the J call TRBJ1-2, with D possibly matching TRBD1 (5 bases). CDR3 length: 14 residues. The germline CDR1 and CDR2 sequences are SNHLY and FYNNEI. The V end lost 5 bases, the J end lost 5 bases, and 15 bases lay between the germline ends. The CDR3 coding sequence is TGTGCCAGCAGTAGCGGGACGGTTCGGTATGGCTACACCTTC. This sequence encodes CASSSGTVRYGYTF.